The T cell receptor (beta chain) described here comes from a study of Ad26.COV2.S vaccination and SARS-CoV-2 variants. CDR1 is MRHNA, CDR2 SNTAGT, per germline. The CDR3 consists of 17 residues. V was clipped by 4 bases and J by 0 bases; unmatched bases: 11. The count of this clone is one. Assay used: immunoSEQ multiplex PCR; TCRdb lists only in-frame clones, some missing. The profile shows around 300,000 clones, 86% of them singletons. Regarding treatment: some 20 received Ad26.COV2.S at low or high dose, single or two shots; roughly 5 received placebo; per-sample allocation not given. Samples analyzed were those drawn on day 63 after the first vaccine or placebo injection.

The chain couples TRBV6-4 to TRBJ1-2, with 7 nucleotides matching TRBD1. The material sequenced was peripheral blood, taken in a trial of Ad26.COV2.S vaccine versus placebo. The TCR sequence derives from a person aged 18-60 years who received the Ad26.COV2.S COVID-19 vaccine or a placebo. The CDR3 sequence: CASSVGTVTISNYGYTF. The CDR3 coding sequence is TGTGCCAGCAGTGTGGGGACAGTTACTATTTCTAACTATGGCTACACCTTC.